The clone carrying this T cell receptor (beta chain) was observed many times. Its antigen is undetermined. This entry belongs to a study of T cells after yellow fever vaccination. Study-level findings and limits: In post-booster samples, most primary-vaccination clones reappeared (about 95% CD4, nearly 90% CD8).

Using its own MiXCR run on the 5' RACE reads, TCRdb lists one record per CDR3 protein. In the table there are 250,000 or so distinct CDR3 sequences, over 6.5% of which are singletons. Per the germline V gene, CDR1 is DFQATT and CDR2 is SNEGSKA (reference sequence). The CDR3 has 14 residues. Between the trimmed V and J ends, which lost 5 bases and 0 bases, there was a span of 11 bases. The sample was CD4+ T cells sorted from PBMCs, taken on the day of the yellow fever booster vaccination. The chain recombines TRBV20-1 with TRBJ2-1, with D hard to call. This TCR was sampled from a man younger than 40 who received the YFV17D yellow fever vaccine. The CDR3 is CSAAASGSYNEQFF. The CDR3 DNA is TGCAGTGCTGCCGCGTCGGGCTCCTACAATGAGCAGTTCTTC.